Listed here are 18 T cell receptor beta chains from one sample, sequenced in a study of blood T cells in healthy people across ages. PCR was performed a second time for about 7 to 11 cycles using a sample-barcoded 5' primer and a J-beta primer mix. One entry per CDR3 protein results from TCRdb running MiXCR on the 5' RACE reads. Of about 1.5 million distinct CDR3 sequences in the sample, about 42% were seen once. The sample comprised blood. The source is a woman in her late teens or twenties in good health.

This clonotype was counted only a few times. This chain joins TRBV24-1 and TRBJ2-1, with 7 bases matching TRBD2. The CDR3 is 16 residues long. V was pared by 1 base and J by 8 bases, with 10 bases of the junction left unmatched. Per germline, CDR1 KGHDR and CDR2 SFDVKD. The CDR3 spells CATSDFGGGTRDEQFF. Here the CDR3 DNA reads TGTGCCACCAGTGATTTTGGGGGAGGGACCCGGGATGAGCAGTTCTTC.

The chain couples TRBV2 to TRBJ1-5; maybe TRBD1 (5 bases). V was pared by 4 bases and J by 2 bases, with 9 bases between. This CDR3 is built from 14 residues. Germline CDR1 is SNHLY and CDR2 is FYNNEI. The CDR3 DNA reads TGTGCCAGCAGTGGGGGCATGGGCAATCAGCCCCAGCATTTT. Protein sequence: CASSGGMGNQPQHF.

The chain carries TRBV24-1 and TRBJ2-2; D gene unclear. There are 15 residues in the CDR3. Germline V gives CDR1 KGHDR, CDR2 SFDVKD. Between the trimmed V and J ends, which lost 4 bases and 0 bases, there was a span of 8 bases. The CDR3 reads CATSDPNTNTGELFF. Written as DNA, the CDR3 is TGTGCCACCAGTGACCCTAATACGAACACCGGGGAGCTGTTTTTT.

This clonotype was seen only a few times. The chain combines TRBV12-3 or TRBV12-4 with TRBJ1-2; D may be TRBD1 (6 bases). The CDR3 loop spans 12 amino acids. Between the trimmed V and J ends, which lost 8 bases and 4 bases, there was a span of 11 bases. CDR3 in DNA: TGTGCCAGCGGACAGACAGGCTATGGCTACACCTTC. It yields the protein CASGQTGYGYTF.

The rearrangement uses TRBV6-2 or TRBV6-3 and TRBJ2-7; D gene uncertain. The germline V gene encodes CDR1 MNHEY and CDR2 SVGEGT. The length of the CDR3 is 12 residues. V lost 5 bases to trimming and J lost 0 bases, with 5 bases between them. CDR3 sequence (DNA): TGTGCCAGCAGTAAGTTCTCCTACGAGCAGTACTTC. Amino acid sequence: CASSKFSYEQYF.

This rearrangement joins TRBV10-3 to TRBJ2-1, with unresolved D. TRBJ2-7 matches the DNA end more closely, so the J call is doubtful. In germline, CDR1 is ENHRY, CDR2 SYGVKD. The CDR3 covers 12 residues. CDR3 protein: CAISDNYNEQYF. The DNA of the CDR3 is TGTGCCATCAGTGACAACTACAATGAGCAGTACTTC.

The CDR3 DNA reads TGTGCCAGCAGCCCGTCGGAAGAAAGTTATGGCTACACCTTC. Translated: CASSPSEESYGYTF. V usage is TRBV28 and J usage is TRBJ1-2; D remains unclear. V gave up 6 bases and J gave up 5 bases, with 16 bases separating them. The CDR3 extends over 14 amino acids. Per germline, CDR1 MDHEN and CDR2 SYDVKM.

The J gene is TRBJ2-5, the V gene TRBV20-1, with a weak D call TRBD2 (5 bases). V gave up 0 bases and J gave up 5 bases, with 16 bases separating them. Per the germline V gene, CDR1 is DFQATT and CDR2 is SNEGSKA (reference sequence). The CDR3 length is 15 residues. The CDR3 loop is CSARDLWGVGETQYF. For the CDR3, the DNA is TGCAGTGCTAGAGATCTTTGGGGAGTCGGGGAGACCCAGTACTTC.

This clonotype was counted between two and nine times. The chain combines TRBV3-1 with TRBJ1-2, with 7 bases aligning to TRBD1. This CDR3 comprises 15 residues. The germline V gene has CDR1 LGHDT and CDR2 YNNKEL (reference sequence). Unmatched junction bases numbered 8, after V lost 4 bases and J lost 3 bases. Written as DNA, the CDR3 is TGTGCCAGCAGCCTCGGACAGGTGCCCCACTATGGCTACACCTTC. This gives the protein CASSLGQVPHYGYTF. Together with reference TRBV3-1 and TRBJ1-2, the CDR3 gives the full variable domain: DTAVSQTPKYLVTQMGNDKSIKCEQNLGHDTMYWYKQDSKKFLKIMFSYNNKELIINETVPNRFSPKSPDKAHLNLHINSLELGDSAVYFCASSLGQVPHYGYTFGSGTRLTVV.

The table lists this clonotype with many counts. CDR3 amino acids: CASSLASYSNQPQHF. The CDR3 bases are TGTGCCAGCAGTTTGGCCAGTTATAGCAATCAGCCCCAGCATTTT. J is TRBJ1-5 and V is TRBV12-3 or TRBV12-4, with no clear D. V shed 3 bases and J shed 0 bases, with 9 bases lying between them. The CDR3 runs 15 residues.

V usage is TRBV20-1 and J usage is TRBJ2-7; 11 bases map to TRBD2. J was trimmed by 7 bases and V by 1 base; bases with no gene match: 12. Germline assignment: CDR1 DFQATT and CDR2 SNEGSKA (reference sequence). This CDR3 contains 16 residues. The CDR3 loop reads CSARVLLAGAYNEQYF. As DNA, the CDR3 is TGCAGTGCTAGAGTCTTACTAGCGGGGGCTTACAATGAGCAGTACTTC.

A note on this clonotype: The junction does not match germline at one end; this may be a read error. The chain combines TRBV6-2 or TRBV6-3 with TRBJ2-3; D not certain. Germline-derived CDR1 and CDR2 are MNHEY and SVGEGT. This CDR3 has 12 amino acids. The CDR3 region is CASSGATDAQYF. The CDR3 DNA follows: TGTGCCAGCAGCGGAGCCACAGATGCGCAGTATTTT.

This chain joins TRBV29-1 and TRBJ2-1; TRBD2 might be the D (6 bases). CDR1 is SQVTM, CDR2 ANQGSEA, per germline. The CDR3 is 12 amino acids. V was clipped by 5 bases and J by 8 bases, with 13 bases between them. The CDR3 protein is CSVKDYGHEQFF. For the CDR3, the DNA is TGCAGCGTTAAGGACTACGGTCATGAGCAGTTCTTC.

Only one count was recorded for this clonotype. The chain employs TRBV7-2 and TRBJ2-3, with TRBD2 as a possible D gene (6 bases). V was trimmed by 1 base and J by 6 bases, leaving 17 bases between them. Germline values: CDR1 SGHTA, CDR2 FQGNSA. This CDR3 has 16 residues. For the CDR3, the DNA is TGTGCCAGCAGCTTAGGCACGACTAGAAAACTGGATACGCAGTATTTT. Its protein is CASSLGTTRKLDTQYF.

CDR3 amino acids: CASSRTGTGKRELFF. Here the CDR3 DNA reads TGCGCCAGCAGCCGGACCGGGACAGGGAAGAGGGAGCTGTTTTTT. The chain uses TRBV4-3 and TRBJ2-2, with TRBD1 matching over 9 bases. V was pared by 4 bases and J by 9 bases, with 9 bases of the junction left unmatched. In germline, CDR1 is LGHNA, CDR2 YSLEER. The CDR3 runs to 15 residues.

This clonotype was seen more than once but under ten times. The rearrangement links TRBV6-5 to TRBJ2-2; 11 bases fit TRBD1. The V and J ends lost 6 bases and 4 bases, in that order; junction bases with no gene match: 7. Germline CDR1 is MNHEY and CDR2 is SVGAGI. This CDR3 contains 16 residues. The DNA for the CDR3 is TGTGCCAGCAGGATTTCAGGGACAGGGGGCACCGGGGAGCTGTTTTTT. It yields the protein CASRISGTGGTGELFF.

V gene TRBV11-2 combines with J gene TRBJ1-4; D is perhaps TRBD1 (5 bases). This CDR3 comprises 11 residues. Germline V CDR1 and CDR2: SGHAT, FQNNGV. The V gene lost 3 bases and the J gene lost 13 bases, with 9 bases spanning the gap. CDR3 region: CASSFRGGLFF. The DNA for the CDR3 is TGTGCCAGCAGCTTCCGGGGGGGACTGTTTTTT.

The V and J genes are TRBV7-3 and TRBJ2-7; 7 nucleotides match TRBD2. The CDR3 runs to 14 residues. In germline, CDR1 is SGHTA, CDR2 FQGTGA. J was trimmed by 5 bases and V by 3 bases; bases with no gene match: 7. The CDR3: CASSLGGSLNEQYF. The CDR3 nucleotides are TGTGCCAGCAGCTTGGGCGGGAGTCTCAACGAGCAGTACTTC.